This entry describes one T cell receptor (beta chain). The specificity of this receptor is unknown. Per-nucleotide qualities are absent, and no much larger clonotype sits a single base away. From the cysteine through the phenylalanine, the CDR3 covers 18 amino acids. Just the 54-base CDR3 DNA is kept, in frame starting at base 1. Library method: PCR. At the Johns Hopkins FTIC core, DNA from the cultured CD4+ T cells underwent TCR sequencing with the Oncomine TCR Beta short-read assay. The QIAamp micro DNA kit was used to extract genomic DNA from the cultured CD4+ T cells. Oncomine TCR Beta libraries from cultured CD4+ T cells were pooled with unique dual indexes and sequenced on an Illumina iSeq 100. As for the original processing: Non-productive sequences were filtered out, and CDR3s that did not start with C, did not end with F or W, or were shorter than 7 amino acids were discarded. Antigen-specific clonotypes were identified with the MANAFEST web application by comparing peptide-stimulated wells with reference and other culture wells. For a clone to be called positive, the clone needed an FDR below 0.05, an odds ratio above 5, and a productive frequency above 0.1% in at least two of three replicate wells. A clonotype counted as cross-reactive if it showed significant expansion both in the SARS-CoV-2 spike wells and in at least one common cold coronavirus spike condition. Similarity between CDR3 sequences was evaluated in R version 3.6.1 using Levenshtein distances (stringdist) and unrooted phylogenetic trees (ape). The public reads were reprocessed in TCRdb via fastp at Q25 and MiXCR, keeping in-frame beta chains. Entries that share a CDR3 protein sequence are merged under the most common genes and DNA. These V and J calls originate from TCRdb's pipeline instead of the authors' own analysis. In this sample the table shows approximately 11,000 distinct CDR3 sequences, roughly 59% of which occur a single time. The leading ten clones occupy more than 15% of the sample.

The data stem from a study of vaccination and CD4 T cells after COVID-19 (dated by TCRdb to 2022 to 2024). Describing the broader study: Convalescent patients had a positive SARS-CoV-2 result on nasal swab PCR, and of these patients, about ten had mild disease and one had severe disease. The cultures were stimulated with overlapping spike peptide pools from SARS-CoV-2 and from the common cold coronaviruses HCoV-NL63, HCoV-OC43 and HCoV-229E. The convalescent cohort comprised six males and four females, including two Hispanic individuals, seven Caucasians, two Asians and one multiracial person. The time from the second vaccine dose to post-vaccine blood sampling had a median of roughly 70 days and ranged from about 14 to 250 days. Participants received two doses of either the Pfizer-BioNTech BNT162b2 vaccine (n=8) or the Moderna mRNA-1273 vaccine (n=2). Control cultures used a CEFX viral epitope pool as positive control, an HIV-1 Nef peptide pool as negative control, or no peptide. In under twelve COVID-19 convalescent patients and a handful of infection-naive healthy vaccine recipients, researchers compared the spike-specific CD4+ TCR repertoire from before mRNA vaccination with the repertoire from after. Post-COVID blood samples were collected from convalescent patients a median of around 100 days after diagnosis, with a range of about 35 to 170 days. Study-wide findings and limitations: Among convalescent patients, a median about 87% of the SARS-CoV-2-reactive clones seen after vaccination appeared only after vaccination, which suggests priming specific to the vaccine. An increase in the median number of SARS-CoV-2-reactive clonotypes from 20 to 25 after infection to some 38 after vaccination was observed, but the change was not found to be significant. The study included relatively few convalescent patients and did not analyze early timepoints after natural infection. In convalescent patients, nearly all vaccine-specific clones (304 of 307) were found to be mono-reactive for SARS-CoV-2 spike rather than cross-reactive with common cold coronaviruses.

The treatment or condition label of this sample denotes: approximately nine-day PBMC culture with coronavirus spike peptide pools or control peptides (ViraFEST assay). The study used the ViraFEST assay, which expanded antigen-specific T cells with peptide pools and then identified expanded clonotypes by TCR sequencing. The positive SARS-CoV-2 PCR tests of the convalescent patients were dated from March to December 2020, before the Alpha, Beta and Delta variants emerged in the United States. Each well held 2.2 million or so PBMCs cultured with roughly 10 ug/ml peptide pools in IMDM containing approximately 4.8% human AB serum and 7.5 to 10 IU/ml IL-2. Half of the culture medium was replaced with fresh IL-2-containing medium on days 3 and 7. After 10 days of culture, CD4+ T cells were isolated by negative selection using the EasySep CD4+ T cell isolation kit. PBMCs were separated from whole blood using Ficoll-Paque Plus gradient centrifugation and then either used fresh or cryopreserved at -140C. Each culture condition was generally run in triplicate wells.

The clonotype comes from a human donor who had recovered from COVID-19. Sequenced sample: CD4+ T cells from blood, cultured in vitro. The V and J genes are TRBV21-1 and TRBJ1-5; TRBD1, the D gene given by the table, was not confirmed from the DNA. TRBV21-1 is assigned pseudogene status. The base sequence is TGTGCCAGCAGCAATTCGGGGGGACAGGTCACAGGCAATCAGCCCCAGCATTTT. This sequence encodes CASSNSGGQVTGNQPQHF.